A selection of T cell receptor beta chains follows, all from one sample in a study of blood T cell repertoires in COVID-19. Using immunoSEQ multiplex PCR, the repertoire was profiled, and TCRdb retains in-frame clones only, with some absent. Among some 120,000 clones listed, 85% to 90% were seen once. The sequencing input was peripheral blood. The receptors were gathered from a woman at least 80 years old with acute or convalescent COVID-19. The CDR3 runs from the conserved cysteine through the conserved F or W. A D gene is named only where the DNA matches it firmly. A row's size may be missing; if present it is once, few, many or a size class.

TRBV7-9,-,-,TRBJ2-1,TGTGCCAGCAGCTTAGTCGGCAGGGGCAATGAGCAGTTCTTC,CASSLVGRGNEQFF
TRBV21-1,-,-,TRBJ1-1,TGTGCCAGCAGCAAATGTACCCACAACGCGAACACTGAAGCTTTCTTT,CASSKCTHNANTEAFF
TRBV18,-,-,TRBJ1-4,TGTGCCAGCTCACCAGGGGCAGGGGATGAAAAACTGTTTTTT,CASSPGAGDEKLFF
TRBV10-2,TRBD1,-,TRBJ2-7,TGCGCCAGCCTAGGACAGGGGCTTTTCTCTTTCTACGAGCAGTACTTC,CASLGQGLFSFYEQYF
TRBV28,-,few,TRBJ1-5,TGTGCCATCGTGAGAGGGATGGGGCAGCCCCAGCATTTT,CAIVRGMGQPQHF
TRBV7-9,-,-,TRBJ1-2,TGTGCCAGCAGCGCAGGAGGTGGCAGTTACTATGGCTACACCTTC,CASSAGGGSYYGYTF
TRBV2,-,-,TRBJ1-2,TGTGCCAGCACTGGGCTTGACGGCTACACCTTC,CASTGLDGYTF
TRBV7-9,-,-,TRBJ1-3,TGTGCCAGCAAAGAAGAGAGCTCTGGAAACACCATATATTTT,CASKEESSGNTIYF
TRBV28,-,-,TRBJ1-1,TGTGCCAGCAGTTTACAGGGCAGGTACATGAACACTGAAGCTTTCTTT,CASSLQGRYMNTEAFF
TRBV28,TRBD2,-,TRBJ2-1,TGTGCCAGCAGTTTAGTGGCTAGCGGGGGGGCCTATGAGCAGTTCTTC,CASSLVASGGAYEQFF
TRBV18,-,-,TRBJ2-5,TGTGCCAGCTCACCAATGACTGGCGGTTACCAAGAGACCCAGTACTTC,CASSPMTGGYQETQYF
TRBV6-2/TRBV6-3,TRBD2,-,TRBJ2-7,TGTGCCAGCAGTTACCCGGGGGGGGCCTACGAGCAGTACTTC,CASSYPGGAYEQYF
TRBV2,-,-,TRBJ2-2,TGTGCCAGCAGTGATGAGACACCTACGAACACCGGGGAGCTGTTTTTT,CASSDETPTNTGELFF
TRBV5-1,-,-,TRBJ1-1,TGCGCCAGCAGCTCCAGACAGACTTGGGGGGACACTGAAGCTTTCTTT,CASSSRQTWGDTEAFF
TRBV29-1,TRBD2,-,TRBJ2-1,TGCAGCGTTGAGGGGGAGCGGGGGGGCTCCTACAATGAGCAGTTCTTC,CSVEGERGGSYNEQFF
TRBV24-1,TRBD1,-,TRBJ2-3,TGTGCCACCAGTGATATCGGGACAGGTGGCACAGATACGCAGTATTTT,CATSDIGTGGTDTQYF
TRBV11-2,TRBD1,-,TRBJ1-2,TGTGCCAGCAGTTCGGACAGGGTCTATGGCTACACCTTC,CASSSDRVYGYTF
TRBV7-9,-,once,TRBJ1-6,TGTGCCAGCAGCTTATTTCTGACAGAAGATACCCGACGACCCCTCCACTTT,CASSLFLTEDTRRPLHF
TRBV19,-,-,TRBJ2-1,TGTGCCAGTAGAGGACGGGGGTATTACAATGAGCAGTTCTTC,CASRGRGYYNEQFF
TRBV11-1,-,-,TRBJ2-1,TGTGCCAGCAGCTTTGGGACGAACCAGGGGAATGAGCAGTTCTTC,CASSFGTNQGNEQFF
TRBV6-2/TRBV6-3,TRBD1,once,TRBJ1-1,TGTGCCAGCAGTTACACCGGGACAGGGTGGATCTTT,CASSYTGTGWIF
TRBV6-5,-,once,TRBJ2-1,TGTGCCAGCAGACAGGTGTACTACAATGAGCAGTTCTTC,CASRQVYYNEQFF
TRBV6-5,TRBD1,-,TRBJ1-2,TGTGCCAGCAGTTCCCCAGGGACAGGGATCTATGGCTACACCTTC,CASSSPGTGIYGYTF
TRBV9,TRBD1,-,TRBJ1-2,TGTGCCAGCAGCGTAGGGACAGGGGATAGGTATGGCTACACCTTC,CASSVGTGDRYGYTF
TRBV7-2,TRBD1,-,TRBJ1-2,TGTGCCAGCAGCTCGACAGGGCATGGCTACACCTTC,CASSSTGHGYTF
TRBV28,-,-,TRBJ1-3,TGTGCCAGCAGTTTGGGACTGATGCAAAACACCATATATTTT,CASSLGLMQNTIYF
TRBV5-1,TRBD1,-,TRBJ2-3,TGCGCCAGCAGCTTAGTGGGGACAGGGGGGACAGATACGCAGTATTTT,CASSLVGTGGTDTQYF
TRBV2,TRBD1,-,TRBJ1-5,TGTGCCAGCAGGGACAGGGTCGGTCAGCCCCAGCATTTT,CASRDRVGQPQHF
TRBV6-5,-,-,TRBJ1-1,TGTGCCAGCATCGCATATGGACAGACGGGTGAAGCTTTCTTT,CASIAYGQTGEAFF
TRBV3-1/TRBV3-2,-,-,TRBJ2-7,TGTGCCAGCAGCCAAGCCGACAGGCTGACTTACGAGCAGTACTTC,CASSQADRLTYEQYF
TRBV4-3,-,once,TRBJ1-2,TGCGCCAGCAGCCAGCAAGGCCAGGATGGCTACACCTTC,CASSQQGQDGYTF
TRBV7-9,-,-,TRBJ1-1,TGTGCCAGCAGCTTATCAAACAGCCCAGAAGCTTTCTTT,CASSLSNSPEAFF
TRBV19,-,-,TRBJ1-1,TGTGCCAGTAGTATGTCGAGGACTGAAGCTTTCTTT,CASSMSRTEAFF
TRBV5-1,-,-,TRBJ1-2,TGCGCCAGCAGCTCAGGACAATATGATGGCTACACCTTC,CASSSGQYDGYTF
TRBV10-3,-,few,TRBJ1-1,TGTGCCACACGGGAGGACACTGAAGCTTTCTTT,CATREDTEAFF
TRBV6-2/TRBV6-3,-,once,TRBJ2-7,TGTGCCAGCAGTCTCATCGGGAACGAGCAGTACTTC,CASSLIGNEQYF
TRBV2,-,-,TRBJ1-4,TGTGCCAGCAGCGGACAGCCTAATGAAAAACTGTTTTTT,CASSGQPNEKLFF
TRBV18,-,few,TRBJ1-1,TGTGCCAGCTCCTTGGCGGGGAACACTGAAGCTTTCTTT,CASSLAGNTEAFF
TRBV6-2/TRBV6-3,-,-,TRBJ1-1,TGTGCCAGCAGTTACACCGGTACCATTATGAACACTGAAGCTTTCTTT,CASSYTGTIMNTEAFF
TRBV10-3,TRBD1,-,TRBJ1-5,TGTGCCATCAGCCAGGACAGGGCTAGGCCCCAGCATTTT,CAISQDRARPQHF
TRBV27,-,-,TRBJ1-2,TGTGCCAGCAGTTTACATGGCAGAAGATATGGCTACACCTTC,CASSLHGRRYGYTF
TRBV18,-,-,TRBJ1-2,TGTGCCAGCTCACCTCTCGGATTTTTTGACAGATACTTC,CASSPLGFFDRYF
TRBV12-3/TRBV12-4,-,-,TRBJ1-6,TGTGCCAGCAGTTTAACAGATAATTCACCCCTCCACTTT,CASSLTDNSPLHF
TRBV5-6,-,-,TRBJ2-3,TGTGCCAGCAGCTCCTCGAGGTGGGGCCGTGCAGATACGCAGTATTTT,CASSSSRWGRADTQYF
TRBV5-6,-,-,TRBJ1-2,TGTGCCAGCAGCTTGGGGGGGCCTTATGGCTACACCTTC,CASSLGGPYGYTF
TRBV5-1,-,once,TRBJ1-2,TGCGCCAGCAGCTTGGGTACCGCTAGCGGCTACACCTTC,CASSLGTASGYTF
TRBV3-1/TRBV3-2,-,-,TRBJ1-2,TGTGCCAGCAGCCAAGATCGGGGGGGCTACACCTTC,CASSQDRGGYTF
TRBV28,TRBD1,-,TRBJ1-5,TGTGCCAGCAGTTTATCCGGGACAGCCCCTAGCAATCAGCCCCAGCATTTT,CASSLSGTAPSNQPQHF
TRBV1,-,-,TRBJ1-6,TGCACCAGCAGCTTCCGGGACAGAGAACGCTCACCCCTCCACTTT,CTSSFRDRERSPLHF
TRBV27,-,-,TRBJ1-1,TGTGCCACCAAGGGGGGGGGCGTGGGAACTGAAGCTTTCTTT,CATKGGGVGTEAFF
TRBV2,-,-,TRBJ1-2,TGTGCCAGCAGTCCCGGTTTGAACCATGGCTACACCTTC,CASSPGLNHGYTF
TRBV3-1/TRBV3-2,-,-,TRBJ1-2,TGTGCCAGCAGCCAGAACAGCCAGGGGGGCTACACCTTC,CASSQNSQGGYTF
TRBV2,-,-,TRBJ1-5,TGTGCCAGCAGTGATCTAGTCCGCGCAGGGAGGTATCAGCCCCAGCATTTT,CASSDLVRAGRYQPQHF
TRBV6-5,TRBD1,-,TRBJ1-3,TGTGCCAGCAGTTTGGACAGGGTTGGAAACACCATATATTTT,CASSLDRVGNTIYF
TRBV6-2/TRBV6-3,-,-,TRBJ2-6,TGTGCCAGCAGGCCTCTACACAGGGCCGGGGCCAACGTCCTGACTTTC,CASRPLHRAGANVLTF
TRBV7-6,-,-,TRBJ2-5,TGTGCCAGCAGCCCCTCTTCGCGGGCCAAAGAGACCCAGTACTTC,CASSPSSRAKETQYF